Listed below are T cell receptor beta chains from one sample, sequenced in a study of regulatory T cells in long-lasting Graves disease. One entry per CDR3 protein, called by TCRdb with MiXCR from the multiplex PCR reads. This sample carries more than 450,000 distinct CDR3 sequences, 16% of them seen once, and the ten largest clones take 9% to 15%. The data were also submitted as part of a second study, on T cells in Graves' hyperthyroidism and ophthalmopathy.

Specimen: peripheral blood mononuclear cells (PBMCs), collected at new diagnosis, from a patient treated with antithyroid drugs. Receptors were obtained from a man in his forties or fifties with Graves disease. Each CDR3 is given with its conserved first and last residue. A D gene is named only where the DNA matches it firmly. Where a row states a size, it is once, few, many or the class of an expanded clone; other rows omit it.

TRBV18	TRBJ1-1	.	TRBD1	CASSPKSGGADTEAFF	TGTGCCAGCTCACCGAAGTCAGGGGGCGCGGACACTGAAGCTTTCTTT
TRBV14	TRBJ2-4	few	.	CASSQADIQYF	TGTGCCAGCAGCCAAGCTGACATTCAGTACTTC
TRBV11-2	TRBJ1-1	few	TRBD1	CASSATGPTEAFF	TGTGCCAGCAGTGCGACAGGGCCCACTGAAGCTTTCTTT
TRBV12-3/TRBV12-4	TRBJ2-5	many	.	CASSLAEETQYF	TGTGCCAGCAGTTTAGCGGAAGAGACCCAGTACTTC
TRBV7-8	TRBJ2-7	many	.	CASSFGSISYEQYF	TGTGCCAGCAGCTTCGGTTCCATTTCCTACGAGCAGTACTTC
TRBV7-9	TRBJ2-2	few	TRBD1	CASSRTTGESGELFF	TGTGCCAGCAGCAGGACGACAGGGGAATCCGGGGAGCTGTTTTTT
TRBV30	TRBJ2-7	many	.	CAWGSTTYEQYF	TGTGCCTGGGGCTCCACAACCTACGAGCAGTACTTC
TRBV27	TRBJ2-1	.	TRBD1	CASSLPTGGSYNEQFF	TGTGCCAGCAGCCTCCCGACAGGGGGTTCCTACAATGAGCAGTTCTTC
TRBV5-1	TRBJ2-3	many	TRBD1	CASSPGQGHDTQYF	TGCGCCAGCAGCCCGGGACAGGGTCACGATACGCAGTATTTT
TRBV30	TRBJ1-5	few	.	CAWSTGSGQPQHF	TGTGCCTGGAGCACAGGGTCCGGGCAGCCCCAGCATTTT
TRBV27	TRBJ2-5	.	TRBD1	CAAWTGARETQYF	TGTGCGGCGTGGACAGGGGCGAGAGAGACCCAGTACTTC
TRBV6-1	TRBJ2-7	.	.	CASSPRGSLGLGEQYF	TGCGCCAGCAGCCCTCGGGGTTCCCTCGGCCTCGGCGAGCAGTACTTC
TRBV6-1	TRBJ2-7	.	.	CASSEVGTESSYEQYF	TGTGCCAGCAGTGAAGTAGGGACGGAAAGCTCCTACGAGCAGTACTTC
TRBV20-1	TRBJ2-1	many	TRBD2	CSARDALAGEDEQFF	TGCAGTGCTAGAGATGCCCTAGCGGGAGAGGATGAGCAGTTCTTC
TRBV29-1	TRBJ2-1	few	.	CSVEGDMGAINEQFF	TGCAGCGTTGAGGGGGACATGGGGGCGATAAATGAGCAGTTCTTC
TRBV5-1	TRBJ2-3	many	.	CASSAGQRTSTDTQYF	TGCGCCAGCAGCGCTGGACAGAGAACTAGCACAGATACGCAGTATTTT
TRBV10-3	TRBJ2-7	many	.	CAIGGRVDEQYF	TGTGCCATCGGGGGTCGTGTGGACGAGCAGTACTTC
TRBV6-1	TRBJ2-1	many	.	CASSTWTPDSHNEQFF	TGTGCCAGCAGTACTTGGACTCCCGACAGTCACAATGAGCAGTTCTTC
TRBV29-1	TRBJ2-3	many	.	CSVEGRVTDTQYF	TGCAGCGTTGAAGGCAGGGTGACCGATACGCAGTATTTT
TRBV2	TRBJ2-5	many	TRBD2	CASIGGASGLQETQYF	TGTGCCAGCATCGGTGGGGCTAGCGGGTTGCAGGAGACCCAGTACTTC
TRBV27	TRBJ2-7	few	.	CASSLGKGIYEQYF	TGTGCCAGCAGTTTAGGGAAAGGGATCTACGAGCAGTACTTC
TRBV11-2	TRBJ2-1	many	.	CASSPGGAYNEQFF	TGTGCCAGCAGCCCAGGAGGTGCTTACAATGAGCAGTTCTTC
TRBV2	TRBJ2-7	many	.	CASSVERQYEQYF	TGTGCCAGCAGTGTCGAAAGGCAGTACGAGCAGTACTTC
TRBV28	TRBJ2-7	many	.	CASSLEGRQCLYEQYF	TGTGCCAGCAGTTTAGAGGGCAGGCAATGCCTCTACGAGCAGTACTTC
TRBV9	TRBJ2-4	few	.	CASSEGGHDIQYF	TGTGCCAGCAGCGAGGGGGGTCACGACATTCAGTACTTC
TRBV6-9	TRBJ2-7	.	TRBD1	CASSYSNRGSREQYF	TGTGCCAGCAGTTACTCTAACAGGGGGTCGCGCGAGCAGTACTTC
TRBV7-8	TRBJ2-7	many	.	CASTYRARSAEQYF	TGTGCCAGCACCTACAGGGCTCGGTCAGCAGAGCAGTACTTC
TRBV24-1	TRBJ2-1	many	.	CATSDEVAAGGFWEQFF	TGTGCCACCAGTGATGAGGTCGCGGCAGGCGGTTTTTGGGAGCAGTTCTTC
TRBV7-6	TRBJ2-2	many	TRBD2	CAIPSGANTGELFF	TGTGCCATCCCTAGCGGGGCGAACACCGGGGAGCTGTTTTTT
TRBV5-1	TRBJ2-6	.	.	CASSFQWTVGANVLTF	TGCGCCAGCAGCTTTCAATGGACCGTGGGGGCCAACGTCCTGACTTTC
TRBV13	TRBJ2-3	once	.	CASSVEPEQLTQYF	TGTGCCAGCAGCGTAGAGCCCGAACAGCTTACGCAGTATTTT
TRBV3-1	TRBJ2-3	few	TRBD2	CASSLYRQTSGRGSPNTQYF	TGTGCCAGCAGCCTATATCGACAGACTAGCGGGAGGGGATCCCCCAATACGCAGTATTTT
TRBV15	TRBJ2-2	.	.	CATSSSRDTYTGELFF	TGTGCCACCAGCAGCTCCCGGGACACCTACACCGGGGAGCTGTTTTTT
TRBV28	TRBJ2-3	many	TRBD2	CASSNKAGVLDTQYF	TGTGCCAGCAGCAATAAAGCGGGAGTTTTGGATACGCAGTATTTT
TRBV19	TRBJ2-1	once	TRBD2	CASSLGTSGSYTSNEQFF	TGTGCCAGTAGTCTAGGGACTAGCGGGAGTTACACAAGCAATGAGCAGTTCTTC
TRBV6-5	TRBJ2-7	few	TRBD1	CASSYSRRTGVYEQYF	TGTGCCAGCAGTTACTCCCGCCGGACAGGGGTCTACGAGCAGTACTTC
TRBV15	TRBJ2-2	many	TRBD2	CATSRTSDTGELFF	TGTGCCACCAGCAGGACTAGCGACACCGGGGAGCTGTTTTTT
TRBV29-1	TRBJ2-2	.	.	CSVVGRANTGELFF	TGCAGCGTTGTAGGCAGGGCTAACACCGGGGAGCTGTTTTTT
TRBV5-5	TRBJ2-1	.	TRBD1	CASSLSRDRVNEQFF	TGTGCCAGCAGCTTGTCCCGGGACAGGGTAAATGAGCAGTTCTTC
TRBV13	TRBJ2-1	few	.	CASSLSIGSPYNEQFF	TGTGCCAGCAGTTTATCGATCGGGAGTCCCTACAATGAGCAGTTCTTC
TRBV7-6	TRBJ2-3	.	TRBD1	CAGSQTGDRTDTQYF	TGTGCCGGCAGCCAGACAGGGGATCGCACAGATACGCAGTATTTT
TRBV29-1	TRBJ1-5	.	.	CSVGQAVNQPQHF	TGCAGCGTTGGCCAGGCGGTCAATCAGCCCCAGCATTTT
TRBV5-1	TRBJ2-7	many	TRBD1	CASSSTGGASYEQYF	TGCGCCAGCAGCTCCACAGGGGGTGCCTCCTACGAGCAGTACTTC
TRBV5-4	TRBJ2-7	many	TRBD1	CASSPGQGWSYEQYF	TGTGCCAGCAGCCCCGGACAGGGTTGGTCCTACGAGCAGTACTTC
TRBV20-1	TRBJ2-6	.	.	CSARDRRDGVLRANVLTF	TGCAGTGCTAGAGACCGCCGGGACGGAGTCCTCCGGGCCAACGTCCTGACTTTC
TRBV27	TRBJ2-7	many	TRBD1	CASSFLQGQGLHEQYF	TGTGCCAGCAGTTTTCTCCAGGGACAGGGCCTGCACGAGCAGTACTTC
TRBV27	TRBJ2-1	.	TRBD1	CASSLLGRGTMSWQFF	TGTGCCAGCAGTTTACTGGGCAGGGGGACAATGAGTTGGCAGTTCTTC
TRBV7-3	TRBJ2-7	.	TRBD2	CASSLLAGGPYEQYF	TGTGCCAGCAGCTTGCTAGCGGGAGGGCCCTACGAGCAGTACTTC
TRBV2	TRBJ1-2	many	.	CASHPTSRGYTF	TGTGCCAGCCACCCCACATCTCGGGGCTACACCTTC
TRBV11-2	TRBJ2-2	many	.	CASSLSLTGNTGELFF	TGTGCCAGCAGCTTAAGCCTGACAGGAAACACCGGGGAGCTGTTTTTT
TRBV6-9	TRBJ2-5	.	.	CASSSPGQETQYF	TGTGCCAGCAGTTCTCCGGGTCAAGAGACCCAGTACTTC
TRBV25-1	TRBJ2-3	many	TRBD1	CASSELPGGATDTQYF	TGTGCCAGCAGTGAATTACCAGGGGGCGCGACAGATACGCAGTATTTT
TRBV5-1	TRBJ1-3	.	.	CASRTGQGNTIYF	TGCGCCAGCAGAACGGGACAAGGAAACACCATATATTTT
TRBV6-2/TRBV6-3	TRBJ2-1	.	TRBD2	CAIKISGSHEQFF	TGTGCCATCAAAATTAGCGGGAGCCATGAGCAGTTCTTC
TRBV2	TRBJ2-3	few	TRBD2	CASRAPLLLAVTDTQYF	TGTGCCAGCAGGGCACCTCTACTGCTAGCGGTCACAGATACGCAGTATTTT